This T cell receptor beta chain was captured in a study of PD-L1 blockade in urothelial cancer. Study details: T cell content in blood samples showed a median of around 140,000. Regarding the study as a whole: Patients with below-median pretreatment blood clonality survived longer.

Libraries were prepared by immunoSEQ multiplex PCR; TCRdb keeps only in-frame clonotypes and omits some of them. The sample shows about 84,000 clones, roughly 90% of them seen only once. The CDR3 is 15 residues long. Trimming cost V 6 bases and J 3 bases; bases outside gene matches: 5. Looked up from germline, CDR1 is MNHEY and CDR2 is SVGAGI. As regards this clone: What it binds is not known.

The material was PBMCs, obtained around atezolizumab (anti-PD-L1) treatment. The receptor was isolated from a man aged 60 to 75 with urothelial cancer. The rearrangement joins TRBV6-5 to TRBJ2-1; 10 bases are shared with TRBD2. The CDR3 here is CASSHASGSYNEQFF. CDR3 nucleotide sequence: TGTGCCAGCAGCCATGCTAGCGGGAGCTACAATGAGCAGTTCTTC.